Detailed here is one T cell receptor (beta chain). These data come from a study of blood T cell repertoires in COVID-19. Study context: From T cells, B-cell-depleted T cells, or PBMCs came the material, which was cDNA or gDNA.

V lost 5 bases, J lost 1 base, and 9 bases stayed unmatched. This CDR3 has 16 residues. The germline CDR1 and CDR2 sequences are MDHEN and SYDVKM. TCRdb's table, derived via immunoSEQ multiplex PCR, lists solely in-frame clones and lacks some. In the table there are fewer than 300,000 clones, roughly 88% of which are singletons. This chain joins TRBV28 and TRBJ2-5; 8 nucleotides line up with TRBD1. This sequence was found in a woman in her twenties or thirties who had recovered from COVID-19. Sample: PBMCs or T cells enriched from blood (not recorded which). The DNA for the CDR3 is TGTGCCAGCAGTCCTCGGACCGGACAGGGCCAAGAGACCCAGTACTTC. This codes for CASSPRTGQGQETQYF.